The 2 T cell receptor beta chains below all came from one sample that was sequenced in a study of Ad26.COV2.S vaccination and SARS-CoV-2 variants. This table comes from immunoSEQ multiplex PCR, and its TCRdb copy is limited to in-frame clones, with some not included. This sample yields some 190,000 clones, of which about 83% are seen a single time; roughly 6% belongs to the top ten. The input for sequencing was peripheral blood, taken after recovery from COVID-19. The source of these receptors is a human donor who had recovered from COVID-19.

This clone was observed a few times. This rearrangement joins TRBV11-2 to TRBJ2-3; the D gene is possibly TRBD2 (5 bases). CDR1 is SGHAT and CDR2 is FQNNGV in the germline V gene. The length of the CDR3 is 14 residues. V was shortened by 1 base and J by 4 bases, with 9 bases between the two germline ends. CDR3 sequence: CASSLVRGSDTQYF. The CDR3 region has the DNA TGTGCCAGCAGCTTAGTCCGGGGTTCAGATACGCAGTATTTT.

To note about this clone: Within the sample, other DNA sequences also encode this same CDR3. This chain links TRBV12-3 or TRBV12-4 with TRBJ1-2; possible D gene TRBD1, 5 bases. The V end was cut by 1 base, the J end by 8 bases, with 5 bases between. The CDR3 is 11 amino acids. CDR3 loop: CASSLGGGYTF. The CDR3 bases are TGTGCCAGCAGTTTAGGGGGCGGCTACACCTTC.